This paragraph covers one T cell receptor (beta chain) sequence. In germline, CDR1 is LGHDT, CDR2 YNNKEL (reference sequence). Trimming cost V 3 bases and J 0 bases, with 17 bases left between them. The CDR3 covers 18 residues. Assay: immunoSEQ multiplex PCR; the TCRdb copy retains only in-frame clones and omits some. The sample records roughly 220,000 clones, roughly 94% being singletons. The data originate from a study of control samples from healthy donors and cancer patients. The receptor was derived from a man between 50 and 59 years old in good health. The rearrangement uses TRBV3-1 (or the pseudogene TRBV3-2) and TRBJ2-2, with D uncertain. Sequenced material: blood. The CDR3 DNA sequence: TGTGCCAGCAGCCACCTCGCAATCCAGGTTACGAACACCGGGGAGCTGTTTTTT. It translates to CASSHLAIQVTNTGELFF.